This T cell receptor (beta chain) was identified in a study of neurological immune-mediated disorders. Whole-study findings and limits: The most TCR clonal expansion was seen in HTLV-1-associated myelopathy, whereas the least was seen in multiple sclerosis, below the level in healthy controls.

The length of the CDR3 is 13 residues. Trimming removed 6 bases at V and 4 bases at J, with 12 bases between. Germline loops: CDR1 SNHLY, CDR2 FYNNEI. MiXCR, applied by TCRdb to the 5' RACE reads, yields one record per CDR3 protein. The sample consists of 66,000 or so distinct CDR3 sequences, less than 5.5% of them appearing once. In the case of this clonotype: Antigen specificity is unknown.

The receptor was derived from a young woman with multiple sclerosis. Sequencing was done on a sample of PBMCs. This chain connects TRBV2 to TRBJ1-2; D call uncertain. CDR3 DNA: TGTGCCAGCAGCTACCAGGCGGGCTATGGCTACACCTTC. Residues: CASSYQAGYGYTF.